These 10 T cell receptor beta chains share one sample of origin, sequenced in a study of T cells in Graves' hyperthyroidism and ophthalmopathy. RNA transcripts provided the source from which TCR beta CDR3 regions were amplified. A set of HTBI primers served as the primers for a first-round RT-PCR of the TCR CDR3. TCRdb recomputed calls from the multiplex PCR reads with MiXCR, one row per CDR3 protein. The table lists under 450,000 distinct CDR3 sequences, approximately 14% of them singletons, with 13% to 15% in the top ten. The sample consisted of blood. These receptors were taken from a woman aged 18 to 35 with Graves' hyperthyroidism.

The gene calls are TRBV4-1 and TRBJ1-4; D perhaps matches TRBD1 (6 bases). V was cut by 1 base and J by 6 bases, with 15 bases left in between. Germline V gene sequence: CDR1 MGHRA, CDR2 YSYEKL. This CDR3 spans 16 amino acids. CDR3 bases: TGCGCCAGCAGCCAAGGTCCGGGGGCGGGGGATGAAAAACTGTTTTTT. It specifies CASSQGPGAGDEKLFF.

This clonotype was recorded a few times. The chain links TRBV7-9 to TRBJ2-3; the D is unclear. V lost 5 bases to trimming and J lost 0 bases, with 15 bases between them. The germline V gene has CDR1 SEHNR and CDR2 FQNEAQ (reference sequence). This CDR3 contains 16 residues. The CDR3 sequence: CASSEKLRLSTDTQYF. Written as DNA, the CDR3 is TGTGCCAGCAGCGAGAAGCTCCGGCTTAGCACAGATACGCAGTATTTT. Full variable domain (outside the CDR3, taken from reference TRBV7-9 and TRBJ2-3): DTGVSQNPRHKITKRGQNVTFRCDPISEHNRLYWYRQTLGQGPEFLTYFQNEAQLEKSRLLSDRFSAERPKGSFSTLEIQRTEQGDSAMYLCASSEKLRLSTDTQYFGPGTRLTVL.

This clonotype was observed many times. The chain is built from TRBV20-1 and TRBJ1-5; tentatively, D is TRBD1 (5 bases). V lost 0 bases to trimming and J lost 0 bases, with 6 bases between them. The CDR3 length is 14 residues. Germline-derived CDR1 and CDR2 are DFQATT and SNEGSKA (reference sequence). DNA for the CDR3: TGCAGTGCTAGAGAGAGGGGTAGCAATCAGCCCCAGCATTTT. Protein sequence: CSARERGSNQPQHF.

This clonotype was recorded once. This may arise from a read error, as a much more abundant clone is one base away. The rearrangement joins TRBV5-1 to TRBJ1-4, with D possibly being TRBD1 (5 bases). This CDR3 comprises 14 residues. Germline-derived CDR1 and CDR2 are SGHRS and YFSETQ. V was pared by 2 bases and J by 8 bases, with 13 bases between. This CDR3 reads CASSFGQGCEKLFF. CDR3 bases: TGCGCCAGCAGCTTCGGCCAGGGATGCGAAAAACTGTTTTTT.

In its sample, this clonotype was seen once. The chain is built from TRBV6-1 and TRBJ2-1, with 10 bases fitting TRBD2. Germline CDR1 is MNHNS and CDR2 is SASEGT. The CDR3 loop spans 15 amino acids. The V segment lost 3 bases and the J segment 6 bases; nucleotides outside the gene matches: 5. CDR3 loop: CASSDGLAGVNEQFF. The CDR3 DNA is TGTGCCAGCAGTGACGGGCTAGCGGGAGTCAATGAGCAGTTCTTC.

This clonotype was seen at least ten times. The chain has TRBV6-2 or TRBV6-3 and TRBJ2-5; 10 bases line up with TRBD2. V was pared by 6 bases and J by 13 bases, with 11 bases of the junction left unmatched. This CDR3 is 13 amino acids long. The V gene's germline CDR1 is MNHEY and CDR2 SVGEGT. As DNA, the CDR3 is TGTGCCAGCAGAAGAGCGGGGGGGCCGTTCTGGTACTTC. It encodes CASRRAGGPFWYF.

The gene calls are TRBV5-5 and TRBJ2-2; 7 bases agree with TRBD1. The CDR3 has 17 residues. The germline gives CDR1 SGHKS, CDR2 YYEKEE (reference sequence). The V and J ends lost 2 bases and 3 bases, in that order; junction bases with no gene match: 10. The CDR3 DNA sequence: TGTGCCAGCAGCTTTGCTAAGACAGGGCTCGACACCGGGGAGCTGTTTTTT. Translation: CASSFAKTGLDTGELFF.

V is TRBV24-1 and J is TRBJ2-1; D gene uncertain. The CDR3 has 16 amino acids. Trimming pared 3 bases from V and 3 bases from J, leaving 14 bases between. Per germline, CDR1 KGHDR and CDR2 SFDVKD. CDR3 sequence reads: CATSDLVRPGYNEQFF. The CDR3 DNA reads as TGTGCCACCAGTGATCTGGTCAGGCCGGGCTACAATGAGCAGTTCTTC.

The table lists this clonotype with many counts. In nucleotides, the CDR3 is TGTGCCAGCAGTTCCCTCTGGGGGGTGGGTGTCGGGGAGCTGTTTTTT. Amino acids: CASSSLWGVGVGELFF. This chain connects TRBV12-3 or TRBV12-4 to TRBJ2-2, with TRBD2 as a possible D gene (6 bases). V lost 4 bases to trimming and J lost 7 bases, with 19 bases between them. The CDR3 has 16 residues.

This clonotype was observed many times. The V and J genes are TRBV11-2 and TRBJ2-1; 10 bases are shared with TRBD2. Trimming removed 3 bases from V and 0 bases from J; junction bases left unmatched: 5. The CDR3 is made up of 17 amino acids. In germline, CDR1 is SGHAT, CDR2 FQNNGV. The DNA for the CDR3 is TGTGCCAGCAGCTTGTTCACTAGCGGGGCCTCCTACAATGAGCAGTTCTTC. It specifies CASSLFTSGASYNEQFF.